Below, one T cell receptor beta chain is given with its context. It lacks a known antigen. Base qualities are not recorded, but no much larger clone differs from it by a single base. The CDR1 and CDR2 encoded by the germline V gene are SGHAT and FQNNGV. The CDR3 contains 14 residues, cysteine and phenylalanine counted. The kept DNA is CDR3 alone, 42 bases in frame from the first base. Germline trimming: 3 bases from V, 4 bases from J; junction bases outside gene matches: 5. This sample is part of a study of blood T cell repertoires in COVID-19 (dated by TCRdb to about 2020). In the study overall: Collaborator samples came from the United States, Italy and Spain and covered acute and convalescent phases of COVID-19. HLA class I and class II types, where available, came from metadata supplied by the sample provider rather than from assay-based typing. A freely available public database, intended as a resource for researchers studying the immune response to SARS-CoV-2, is where the repertoires were released. Samples were obtained from the ongoing ImmuneRACE study (first 160 participants) and from 1,254 subjects provided by 6 global collaborators. The material from the prospective study consisted of cDNA or gDNA derived from T cells, B-cell-depleted T cells, or PBMCs. A de-identified subject ID, COVID-19 status, age in years and sex were almost always included in the sample metadata. Deeply sampled blood TCRbeta repertoires from subjects exposed to, actively infected with, or recovered from COVID-19 were included in the dataset.

Enrolling through a virtual design, the prospective study's participants ranged in age from roughly 18 to 89 years and lived across more than 20 United States geographic areas. Cohort assignment in the prospective study relied on participant-reported clinical history from a screening survey and a study questionnaire. Recovered participants in ImmuneRACE Cohort 3 were defined by two consecutive negative NP/OP PCR tests, clearance by a healthcare professional, or resolution of symptoms. In the prospective study, whole blood, serum and a nasopharyngeal or oropharyngeal swab were collected from each participant by mobile phlebotomists. Additional blood draws and questionnaires over an approximately 2-month period could optionally be provided by prospective study participants. Before DNA extraction, blood samples from the prospective study were shipped at room temperature or frozen. The paper as a whole reports these results and caveats: Clinical and demographic metadata were provided uncurated, with the amount varying by source and participant.

TCRbeta CDR3 regions were amplified from genomic DNA by means of the immunoSEQ Assay, a bias-controlled multiplex PCR. From the authors' description of their analysis: The number of nucleated cells in each sample was estimated by amplification of reference gene primers within the assay. To quantify the absolute abundance of each unique TCRbeta CDR3 rearrangement, sequence reads were collapsed and filtered. For each sample, productive Simpson clonality was calculated as the square root of Simpson's diversity index over productive rearrangements. TCRdb provides this immuneACCESS table in a form limited to in-frame rearrangements. Some clones are lacking; in checked studies, under half of them reflect an unresolved V gene, and why the rest are absent is not known. V, J and clone size were drawn from that table, and D and trimming were deduced from the DNA. The sample data list about 200,000 clones, and roughly four fifths of these were observed just once. The leading ten clones occupy about 12% of the sample.

The sequence came from a man in his forties who had recovered from COVID-19. The sample comprised PBMCs or T cells enriched from blood (not recorded which). The rearrangement joined TRBV11-2 to TRBJ2-7; TRBD2 aligns with 8 central bases. For the CDR3, the sequence is CASSFAGGLYEQYF. In nucleotide form, the sequence is TGTGCCAGCAGCTTTGCGGGGGGCTTGTACGAGCAGTACTTC.